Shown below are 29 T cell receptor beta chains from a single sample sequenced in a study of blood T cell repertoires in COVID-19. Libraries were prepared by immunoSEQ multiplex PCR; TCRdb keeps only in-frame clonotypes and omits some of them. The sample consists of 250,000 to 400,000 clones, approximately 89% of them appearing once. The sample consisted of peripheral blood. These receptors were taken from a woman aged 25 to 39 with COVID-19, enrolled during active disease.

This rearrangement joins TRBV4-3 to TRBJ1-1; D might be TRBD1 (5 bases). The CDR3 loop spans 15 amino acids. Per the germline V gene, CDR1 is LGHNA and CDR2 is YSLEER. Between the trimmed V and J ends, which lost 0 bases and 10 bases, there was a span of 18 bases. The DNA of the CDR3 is TGCGCCAGCAGCCAAGATCAGTACGGGGGATCGGCAGCTTTCTTT. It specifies CASSQDQYGGSAAFF.

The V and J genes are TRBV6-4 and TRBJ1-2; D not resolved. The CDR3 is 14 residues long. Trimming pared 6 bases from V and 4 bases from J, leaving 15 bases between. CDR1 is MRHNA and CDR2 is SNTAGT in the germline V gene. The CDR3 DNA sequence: TGTGCCAGCAGCCCCGGGGTTATCGGCTATGGCTACACCTTC. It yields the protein CASSPGVIGYGYTF.

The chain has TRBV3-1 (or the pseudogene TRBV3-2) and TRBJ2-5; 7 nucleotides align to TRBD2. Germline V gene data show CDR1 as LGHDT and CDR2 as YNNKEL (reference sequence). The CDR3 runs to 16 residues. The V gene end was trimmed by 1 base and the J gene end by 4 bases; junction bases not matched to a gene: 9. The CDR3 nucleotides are TGTGCCAGCAGCCAAGGGGCACTGGGGGGGGTAGAGACCCAGTACTTC. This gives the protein CASSQGALGGVETQYF.

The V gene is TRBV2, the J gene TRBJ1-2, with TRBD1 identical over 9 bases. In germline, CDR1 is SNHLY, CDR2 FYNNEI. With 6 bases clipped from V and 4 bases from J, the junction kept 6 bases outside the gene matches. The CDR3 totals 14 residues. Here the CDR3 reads CASSGQGRSYGYTF. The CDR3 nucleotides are TGTGCCAGCAGCGGACAGGGGCGCTCCTATGGCTACACCTTC.

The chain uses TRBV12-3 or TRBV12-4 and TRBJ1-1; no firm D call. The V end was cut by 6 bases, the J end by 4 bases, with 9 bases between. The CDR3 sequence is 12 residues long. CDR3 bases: TGTGCCAGCAGCCGGGGTGGCACTGAAGCTTTCTTT. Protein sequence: CASSRGGTEAFF.

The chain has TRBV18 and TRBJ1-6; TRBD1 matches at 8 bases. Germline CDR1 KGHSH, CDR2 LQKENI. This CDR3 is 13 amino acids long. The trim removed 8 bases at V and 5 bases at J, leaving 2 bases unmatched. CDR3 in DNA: TGTGCCAGCGCACAGGGGGATAATTCACCCCTCCACTTT. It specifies CASAQGDNSPLHF.

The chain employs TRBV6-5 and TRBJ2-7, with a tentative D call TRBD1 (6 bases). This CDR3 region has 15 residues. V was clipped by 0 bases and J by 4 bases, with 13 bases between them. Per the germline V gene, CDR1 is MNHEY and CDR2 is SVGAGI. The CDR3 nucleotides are TGTGCCAGCAGTTACTCAGGACAGCCCGCGTACGAGCAGTACTTC. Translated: CASSYSGQPAYEQYF.

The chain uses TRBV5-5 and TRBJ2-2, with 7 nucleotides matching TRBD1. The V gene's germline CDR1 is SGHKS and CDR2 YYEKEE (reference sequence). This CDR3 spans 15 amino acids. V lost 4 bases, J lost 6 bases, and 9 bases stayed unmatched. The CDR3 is CASSPATGTAGELFF. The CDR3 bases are TGTGCCAGCAGCCCGGCAACAGGGACAGCCGGGGAGCTGTTTTTT.

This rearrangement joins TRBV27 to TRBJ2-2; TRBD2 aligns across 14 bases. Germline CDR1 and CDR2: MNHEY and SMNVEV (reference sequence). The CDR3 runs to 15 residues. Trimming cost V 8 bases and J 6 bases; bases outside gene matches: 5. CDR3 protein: CASGLAGGWAGELFF. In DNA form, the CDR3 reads TGTGCCAGCGGACTAGCGGGGGGATGGGCCGGGGAGCTGTTTTTT.

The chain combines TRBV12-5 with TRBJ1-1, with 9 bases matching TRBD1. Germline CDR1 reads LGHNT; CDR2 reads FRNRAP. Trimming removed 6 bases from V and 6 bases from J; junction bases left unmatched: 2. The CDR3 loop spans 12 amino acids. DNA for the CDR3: TGTGCTAGTGGATGGACAGGGGCTGAAGCTTTCTTT. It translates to CASGWTGAEAFF.

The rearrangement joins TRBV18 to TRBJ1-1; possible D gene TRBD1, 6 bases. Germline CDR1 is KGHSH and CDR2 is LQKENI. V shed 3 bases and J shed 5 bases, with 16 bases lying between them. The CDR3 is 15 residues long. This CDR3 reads CASSPRRRGGTEAFF. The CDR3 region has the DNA TGTGCCAGCTCACCCCGCCGCAGGGGCGGGACTGAAGCTTTCTTT.

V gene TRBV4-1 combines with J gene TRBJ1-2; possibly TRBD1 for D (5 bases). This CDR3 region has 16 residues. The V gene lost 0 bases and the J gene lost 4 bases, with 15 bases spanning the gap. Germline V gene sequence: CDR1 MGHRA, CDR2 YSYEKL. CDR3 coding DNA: TGCGCCAGCAGCCAAGAATCCGCGACAGTAGGCTATGGCTACACCTTC. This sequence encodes CASSQESATVGYGYTF.

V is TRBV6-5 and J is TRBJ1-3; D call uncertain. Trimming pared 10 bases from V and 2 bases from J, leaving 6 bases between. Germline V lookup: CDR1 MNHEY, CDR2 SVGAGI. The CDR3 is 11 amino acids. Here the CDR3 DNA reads TGTGCCACAGGTGCTGGAAACACCATATATTTT. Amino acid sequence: CATGAGNTIYF.

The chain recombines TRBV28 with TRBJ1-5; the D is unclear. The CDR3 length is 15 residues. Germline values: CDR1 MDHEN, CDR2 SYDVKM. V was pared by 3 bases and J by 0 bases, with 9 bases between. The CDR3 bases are TGTGCCAGCAGTTTGGTTGGCAGTAGCAATCAGCCCCAGCATTTT. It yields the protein CASSLVGSSNQPQHF.

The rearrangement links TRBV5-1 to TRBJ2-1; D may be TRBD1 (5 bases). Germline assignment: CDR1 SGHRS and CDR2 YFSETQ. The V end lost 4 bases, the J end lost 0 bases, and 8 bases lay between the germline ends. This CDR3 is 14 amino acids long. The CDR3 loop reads CASSRDSSYNEQFF. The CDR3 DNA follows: TGCGCCAGCAGCAGAGACAGCTCCTACAATGAGCAGTTCTTC.

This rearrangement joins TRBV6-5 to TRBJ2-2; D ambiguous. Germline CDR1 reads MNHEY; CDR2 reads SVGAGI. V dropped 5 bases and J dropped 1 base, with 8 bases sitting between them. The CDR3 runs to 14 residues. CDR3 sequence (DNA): TGTGCCAGCAGTCGTTCAGAGAACACCGGGGAGCTGTTTTTT. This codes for CASSRSENTGELFF.

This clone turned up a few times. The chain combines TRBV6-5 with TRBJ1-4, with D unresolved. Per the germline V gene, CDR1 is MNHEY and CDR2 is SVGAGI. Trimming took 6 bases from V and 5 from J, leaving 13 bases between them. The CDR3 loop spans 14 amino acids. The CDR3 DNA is TGTGCCAGCAGCGGAGGTCCCGCAAATGAAAAACTGTTTTTT. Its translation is CASSGGPANEKLFF.

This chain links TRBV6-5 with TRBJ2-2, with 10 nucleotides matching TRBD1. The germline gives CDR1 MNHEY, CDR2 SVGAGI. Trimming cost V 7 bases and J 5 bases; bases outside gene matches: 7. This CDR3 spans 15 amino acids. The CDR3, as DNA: TGTGCCAGCAAACGGACAGGGGGACAGACCGGGGAGCTGTTTTTT. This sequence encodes CASKRTGGQTGELFF.

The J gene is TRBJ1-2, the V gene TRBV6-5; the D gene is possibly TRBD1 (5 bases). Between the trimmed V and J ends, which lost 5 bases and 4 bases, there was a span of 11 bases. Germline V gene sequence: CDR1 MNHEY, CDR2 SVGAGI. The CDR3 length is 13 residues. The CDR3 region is CASSPGSPYGYTF. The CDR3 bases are TGTGCCAGCAGTCCAGGGTCCCCCTATGGCTACACCTTC.

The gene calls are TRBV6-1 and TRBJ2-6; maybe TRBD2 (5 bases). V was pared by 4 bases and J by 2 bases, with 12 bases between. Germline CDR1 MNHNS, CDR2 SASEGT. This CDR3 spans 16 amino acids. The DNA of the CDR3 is TGTGCCAGCAGTGCTTTCAGGAGGACTGGGGCCAACGTCCTGACTTTC. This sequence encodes CASSAFRRTGANVLTF.

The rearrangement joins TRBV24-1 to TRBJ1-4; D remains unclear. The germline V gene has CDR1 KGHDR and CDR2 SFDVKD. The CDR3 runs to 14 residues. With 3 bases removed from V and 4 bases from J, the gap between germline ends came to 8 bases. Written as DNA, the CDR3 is TGTGCCACCAGTGATGCTGGGCGTAATGAAAAACTGTTTTTT. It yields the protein CATSDAGRNEKLFF.

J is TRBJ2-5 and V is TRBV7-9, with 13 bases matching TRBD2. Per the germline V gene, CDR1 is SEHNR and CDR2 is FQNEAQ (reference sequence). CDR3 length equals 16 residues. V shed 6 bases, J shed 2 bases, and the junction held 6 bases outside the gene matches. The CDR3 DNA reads TGTGCCAGCAGGAGGGGGACTAGCGGGGCTCAAGAGACCCAGTACTTC. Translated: CASRRGTSGAQETQYF.

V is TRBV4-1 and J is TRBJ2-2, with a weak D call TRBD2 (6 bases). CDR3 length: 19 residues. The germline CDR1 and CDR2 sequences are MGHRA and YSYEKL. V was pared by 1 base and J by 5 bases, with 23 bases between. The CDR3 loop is CASSQGTGGIADATGELFF. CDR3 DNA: TGCGCCAGCAGCCAAGGGACCGGGGGAATAGCGGACGCAACCGGGGAGCTGTTTTTT.

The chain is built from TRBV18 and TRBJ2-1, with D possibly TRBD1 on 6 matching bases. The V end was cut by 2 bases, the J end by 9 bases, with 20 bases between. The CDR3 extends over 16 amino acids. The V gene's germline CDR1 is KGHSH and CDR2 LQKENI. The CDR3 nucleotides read TGTGCCAGCTCACCAAGTAGTAGGACAGACGCTGCTGAGCAGTTCTTC. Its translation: CASSPSSRTDAAEQFF.

CDR3 sequence: CASSSPQGATEAFF. DNA of the CDR3: TGTGCCAGCAGTTCCCCCCAGGGGGCCACTGAAGCTTTCTTT. V gene TRBV6-5 combines with J gene TRBJ1-1; the match to TRBD1 covers 8 bases. This CDR3 spans 14 amino acids. V was clipped by 4 bases and J by 4 bases; unmatched bases: 5. Germline assignment: CDR1 MNHEY and CDR2 SVGAGI.

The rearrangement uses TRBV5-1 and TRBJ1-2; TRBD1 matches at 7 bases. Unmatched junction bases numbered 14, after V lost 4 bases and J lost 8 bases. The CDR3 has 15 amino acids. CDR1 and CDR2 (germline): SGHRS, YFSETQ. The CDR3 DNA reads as TGCGCCAGCAGCGCGACAGGGCTACGGATTATGGGCTACACCTTC. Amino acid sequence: CASSATGLRIMGYTF.

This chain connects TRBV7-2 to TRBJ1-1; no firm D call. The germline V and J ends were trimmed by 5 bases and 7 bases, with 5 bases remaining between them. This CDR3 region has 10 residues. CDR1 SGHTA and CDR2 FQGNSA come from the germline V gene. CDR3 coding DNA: TGTGCCAGCAGCGTGCGTGAAGCTTTCTTT. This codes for CASSVREAFF.

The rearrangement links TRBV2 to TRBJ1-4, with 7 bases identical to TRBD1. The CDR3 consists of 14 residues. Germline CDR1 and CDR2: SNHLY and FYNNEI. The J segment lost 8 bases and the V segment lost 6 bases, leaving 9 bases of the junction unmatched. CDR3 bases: TGTGCCAGCAGAGACAGGGTGGCGGGGGAAAAACTGTTTTTT. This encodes CASRDRVAGEKLFF.

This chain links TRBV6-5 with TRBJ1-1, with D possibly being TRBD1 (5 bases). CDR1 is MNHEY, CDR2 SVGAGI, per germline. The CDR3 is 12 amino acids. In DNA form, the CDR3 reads TGTGCGCTGGGACTGAGGAACACTGAAGCTTTCTTT. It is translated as CALGLRNTEAFF.